This T cell receptor beta chain is from a study of chemoradiotherapy in HPV16-positive cancers. Over chemoradiotherapy, repertoires were sampled more than once. Only in-frame clones appear in the TCRdb table, and some are missing; sequencing was by immunoSEQ multiplex PCR. The sample consists of several thousand clones, under 80% of them appearing once. The V gene lost 2 bases and the J gene lost 1 base, with 11 bases spanning the gap. This CDR3 is 15 amino acids long. Germline V CDR1 and CDR2: SNHLY, FYNNEI. The chain couples TRBV2 to TRBJ1-2; unclear D gene. This receptor was identified in a human donor with HPV-associated anogenital cancer. The sample here was tumor tissue, taken from a patient who underwent chemoradiotherapy. CDR3 residues: CASSEMGQINYGYTF. The CDR3 DNA sequence: TGTGCCAGCAGTGAAATGGGTCAAATTAACTATGGCTACACCTTC.